This T cell receptor (beta chain) originates from a study of cytomegalovirus exposure and HLA in healthy donors. Whole-study findings and limits: As a later analysis showed, a missense DCLRE1C variant was linked to trimming of TCR beta V- and J-genes. Presence/absence analyses rested on an assumption that sequencing depth was roughly uniform across donors.

The trim removed 5 bases at V and 6 bases at J, leaving 9 bases unmatched. Per the germline V gene, CDR1 is SGHTA and CDR2 is FQGTGA. This CDR3 comprises 15 residues. This clone was detected a few times. The antigen remains unidentified. Both 60 Vbeta primers and 13 Jbeta primers went into the PCR. Method: immunoSEQ multiplex PCR; TCRdb's copy keeps in-frame clones and lacks some. Among some 65,000 clones, 65% to 70% were seen once, and the ten largest hold roughly 9.7%. Sequenced input: PBMCs. This TCR derives from a woman in her thirties in good health and CMV-seronegative. The chain links TRBV7-3 to TRBJ2-2; 7 nucleotides agree with TRBD1. CDR3 protein: CASSPGGFASGELFF. For the CDR3, the DNA is TGTGCCAGCAGCCCAGGGGGATTCGCATCCGGGGAGCTGTTTTTT. The entire variable domain, with the rest obtained from reference TRBV7-3 and TRBJ2-2, is as follows: GAGVSQTPSNKVTEKGKYVELRCDPISGHTALYWYRQSLGQGPEFLIYFQGTGAADDSGLPNDRFFAVRPEGSVSTLKIQRTERGDSAVYLCASSPGGFASGELFFGEGSRLTVL.